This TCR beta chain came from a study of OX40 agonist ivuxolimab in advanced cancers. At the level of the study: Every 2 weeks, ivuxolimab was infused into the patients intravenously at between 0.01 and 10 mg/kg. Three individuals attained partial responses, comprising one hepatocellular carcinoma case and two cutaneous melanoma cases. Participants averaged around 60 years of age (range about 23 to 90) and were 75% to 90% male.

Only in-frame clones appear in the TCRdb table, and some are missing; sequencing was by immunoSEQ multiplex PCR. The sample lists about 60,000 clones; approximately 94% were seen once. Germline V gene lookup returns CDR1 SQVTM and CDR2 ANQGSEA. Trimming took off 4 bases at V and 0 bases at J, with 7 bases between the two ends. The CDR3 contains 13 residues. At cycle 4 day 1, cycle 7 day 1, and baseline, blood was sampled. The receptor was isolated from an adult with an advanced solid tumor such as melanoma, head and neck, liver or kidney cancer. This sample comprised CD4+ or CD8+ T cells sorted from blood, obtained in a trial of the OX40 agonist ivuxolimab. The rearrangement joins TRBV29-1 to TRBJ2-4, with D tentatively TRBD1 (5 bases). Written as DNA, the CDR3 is TGCAGCGTTGCAGGGCTAGCCAAAAACATTCAGTACTTC. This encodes CSVAGLAKNIQYF.